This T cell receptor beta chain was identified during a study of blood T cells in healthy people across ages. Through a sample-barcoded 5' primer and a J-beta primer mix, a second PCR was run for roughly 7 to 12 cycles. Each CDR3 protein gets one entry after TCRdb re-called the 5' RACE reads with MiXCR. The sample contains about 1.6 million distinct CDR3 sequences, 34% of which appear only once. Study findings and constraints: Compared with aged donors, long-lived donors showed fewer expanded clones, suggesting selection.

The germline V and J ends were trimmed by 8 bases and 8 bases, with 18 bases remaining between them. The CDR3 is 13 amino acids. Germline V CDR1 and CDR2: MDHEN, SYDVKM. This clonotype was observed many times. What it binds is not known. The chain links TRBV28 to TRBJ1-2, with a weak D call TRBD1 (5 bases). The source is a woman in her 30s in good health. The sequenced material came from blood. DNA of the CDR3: TGTGCCAGCTTCACCTCCGGGGCGGGCGGCTACACCTTC. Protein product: CASFTSGAGGYTF.